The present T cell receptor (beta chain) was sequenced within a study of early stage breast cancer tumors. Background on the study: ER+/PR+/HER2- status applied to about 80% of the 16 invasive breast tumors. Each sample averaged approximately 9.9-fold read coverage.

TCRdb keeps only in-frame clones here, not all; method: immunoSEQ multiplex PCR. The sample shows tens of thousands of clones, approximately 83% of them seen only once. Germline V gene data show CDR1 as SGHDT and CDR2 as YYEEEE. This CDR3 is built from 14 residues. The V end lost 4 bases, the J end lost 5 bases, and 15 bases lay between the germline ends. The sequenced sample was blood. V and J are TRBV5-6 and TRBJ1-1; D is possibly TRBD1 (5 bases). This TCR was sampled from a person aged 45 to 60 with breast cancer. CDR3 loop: CASSRTGGWTEAFF. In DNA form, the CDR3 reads TGTGCCAGCAGCCGTACGGGGGGATGGACTGAAGCTTTCTTT.